These 18 T cell receptor beta chains were sequenced from one sample in a study of CD4 T cells in lung cancer. PBMCs were cultured 10 to 15 days with mutant 27-mer peptides, then restimulated with peptide-pulsed autologous B cells. The sorted cells were live T cells secreting IFNgamma after restimulation with peptide-pulsed B cells. Limiting-dilution expansion used approximately 3 or 10 sorted cells per well for about 12 to 20 days. Assay used: immunoSEQ multiplex PCR; TCRdb lists only in-frame clones, some missing. In total, the table holds around 36 clones. These receptors are not linked to any known antigen. Sequenced sample: a CD4+ T cell line or clone grown in culture. The receptors were gathered from a human donor with non-small cell lung cancer. Some clones in this sample may be carry-over from other donors' samples.

This clone has only one observation. The CDR3 reads CASSHGLAGGLGTDTQYF. CDR3 bases: TGCGCCAGCAGCCACGGACTAGCGGGGGGGCTCGGCACAGATACGCAGTATTTT. The gene calls are TRBV5-1 and TRBJ2-3; 15 nucleotides agree with TRBD2. Germline trimming cut 4 bases from V and 1 base from J; bases unmatched to any gene: 7. The CDR3 loop spans 18 amino acids. CDR1 is SGHRS, CDR2 YFSETQ, per germline.

V is TRBV15 and J is TRBJ1-3; D is perhaps TRBD1 (6 bases). The CDR3 loop spans 21 amino acids. CDR1 and CDR2 (germline): LNHNV, YYDKDF (reference sequence). Trimming pared 3 bases from V and 0 bases from J, leaving 27 bases between. CDR3 in DNA: TGTGCCACCAGCAGCGAGGGGGGGGGCTCAATTGGACAAGACTCTGGAAACACCATATATTTT. Translation gives CATSSEGGGSIGQDSGNTIYF. The full variable domain, in which reference TRBV15 and TRBJ1-3 provide the parts outside the CDR3, is DAMVIQNPRYQVTQFGKPVTLSCSQTLNHNVMYWYQQKSSQAPKLLFHYYDKDFNNEADTPDNFQSRRPNTSFCFLDIRSPGLGDTAMYLCATSSEGGGSIGQDSGNTIYFGEGSWLTVV.

This sequence joins TRBV6-1 and TRBJ2-7; D is unclear. Between the trimmed V and J ends, which lost 10 bases and 10 bases, there was a span of 8 bases. CDR3 length: 8 residues. Germline V gene lookup returns CDR1 MNHNS and CDR2 SASEGT. The CDR3 sequence: CATAGQYF. CDR3 sequence (DNA): TGTGCCACCGCCGGCCAGTACTTC.

V is TRBV7-9 and J is TRBJ1-6; D gene uncertain. V was shortened by 5 bases and J by 2 bases, with 10 bases between the two germline ends. Germline assignment: CDR1 SEHNR and CDR2 FQNEAQ (reference sequence). The CDR3 covers 15 residues. The CDR3 sequence is CASSPDVPYNSPLHF. Written as DNA, the CDR3 is TGTGCCAGCAGCCCGGATGTCCCCTATAATTCACCCCTCCACTTT.

V gene TRBV25-1 combines with J gene TRBJ2-5, with 8 bases that match TRBD1. CDR1 MGHDK and CDR2 SYGVNS come from the germline V gene. CDR3 length: 13 amino acids. V shed 8 bases and J 6 bases; nucleotides not matched to a gene: 8. The CDR3 DNA reads as TGTGCCAGCGGAGGACAGGGCGGGAAGACCCAGTACTTC. Translating it yields CASGGQGGKTQYF.

This clone was seen once. The chain carries TRBV6-5 and TRBJ2-5; 10 bases line up with TRBD2. Germline loops: CDR1 MNHEY, CDR2 SVGAGI. V trimming: 4 bases; J trimming: 1 base; junction bases outside the gene matches: 6. The CDR3 runs 16 residues. CDR3 sequence reads: CASSLLASGGQETQYF. The DNA for the CDR3 is TGTGCCAGCAGTTTGTTGGCTAGCGGGGGCCAAGAGACCCAGTACTTC.

The CDR3 DNA reads as TGTGCCACGAAAACCGCAGGGACTGGCTACACCTTC. Its protein product is CATKTAGTGYTF. This chain links TRBV28 with TRBJ1-2; D is perhaps TRBD1 (5 bases). Germline CDR1 is MDHEN and CDR2 is SYDVKM. CDR3 length: 12 residues. Trimming pared 10 bases from V and 7 bases from J, leaving 16 bases between.

This chain uses TRBV5-1 with TRBJ1-2, with a tentative D call TRBD1 (5 bases). Looked up from germline, CDR1 is SGHRS and CDR2 is YFSETQ. This CDR3 region has 13 residues. Trimming removed 4 bases at V and 2 bases at J, with 9 bases between. In DNA form, the CDR3 reads TGCGCCAGCAGCCCTGACAGAAACTATGGCTACACCTTC. As protein: CASSPDRNYGYTF.

This sequence joins TRBV10-2 and TRBJ2-1, with 12 bases that match TRBD2. The CDR3 has 16 residues. Germline V lookup: CDR1 WSHSY, CDR2 SAAADI. V lost 5 bases and J lost 0; bases outside the gene matches: 2. The CDR3 nucleotides are TGCGCCAGCAGTTCGACTAGCGGGAGCTCCTACAATGAGCAGTTCTTC. Encoded protein: CASSSTSGSSYNEQFF.

The chain links TRBV27 to TRBJ2-1, with D possibly matching TRBD2 (6 bases). This CDR3 contains 16 residues. CDR1 is MNHEY, CDR2 SMNVEV, per germline (reference sequence). With 4 bases removed from V and 0 bases from J, the gap between germline ends came to 13 bases. This chain's CDR3 is CASSSLGGSSYNEQFF. CDR3 DNA sequence: TGTGCCAGCAGTTCCCTCGGGGGTAGCTCCTACAATGAGCAGTTCTTC.

This clone is a singleton in its sample. This chain uses TRBV19 with TRBJ1-5, with D perhaps matching TRBD1 (6 bases). Per germline, CDR1 LNHDA and CDR2 SQIVND (reference sequence). V shed 3 bases and J shed 3 bases, with 18 bases lying between them. CDR3 length equals 17 residues. This chain's CDR3 is CASSIRQGGGPNQPQHF. For the CDR3, the DNA is TGTGCCAGTAGTATTCGGCAGGGAGGGGGTCCCAATCAGCCCCAGCATTTT.

This clone was recorded once. CDR3 protein: CASSIGRSTEAFF. CDR3 nucleotide sequence: TGTGCCAGTAGTATAGGTAGGAGCACTGAAGCTTTCTTT. The gene calls are TRBV19 and TRBJ1-1; D is unclear. From germline, CDR1 is LNHDA and CDR2 SQIVND (reference sequence). There are 13 residues in the CDR3. V was cut by 1 base and J by 4 bases, with 7 bases left in between.

The J gene is TRBJ1-4, the V gene TRBV7-9, with TRBD1 as a possible D gene (5 bases). Looked up from germline, CDR1 is SEHNR and CDR2 is FQNEAQ (reference sequence). The CDR3 runs to 17 residues. The V and J ends lost 4 bases and 4 bases respectively, with 19 bases between them. Written as DNA, the CDR3 is TGTGCCAGCAGCTCCACAGAGACGGGGCCTCTTAATGAAAAACTGTTTTTT. This gives the protein CASSSTETGPLNEKLFF.

The chain links TRBV11-1 to TRBJ2-7; a weak D match, TRBD1 (5 bases). The CDR3 has 14 residues. Trimming took 1 base from V and 7 from J, leaving 14 bases between them. Germline V gene data show CDR1 as SGHAT and CDR2 as FQDESV (reference sequence). CDR3 in DNA: TGTGCCAGCAGCTTAGTAGACAGAGTACGAGAGCAGTACTTC. Translation: CASSLVDRVREQYF.

V is TRBV7-6 and J is TRBJ2-1, with TRBD2 identical over 7 bases. This CDR3 is built from 19 residues. Looked up from germline, CDR1 is SGHVS and CDR2 is FNYEAQ. The trim removed 5 bases at V and 7 bases at J, leaving 23 bases unmatched. The CDR3 loop reads CASSPISLVGGPSGNEQFF. The CDR3 coding sequence is TGTGCCAGCAGCCCCATCTCTTTGGTGGGAGGGCCTTCCGGGAATGAGCAGTTCTTC.

The chain carries TRBV6-5 and TRBJ2-3; possible D gene TRBD2, 7 bases. The V gene's germline CDR1 is MNHEY and CDR2 SVGAGI. The CDR3 has 15 amino acids. Trimming pared 2 bases from V and 8 bases from J, leaving 17 bases between. The CDR3 coding sequence is TGTGCCAGCAGTTACATGGGCGGGGGCAGAGGTACGCAGTATTTT. This encodes CASSYMGGGRGTQYF.

This clone was counted a few times. J is TRBJ2-7 and V is TRBV7-8, with no clear D. CDR3 size: 13 residues. The ends were cut back, 6 bases at V and 1 base at J, with 10 bases in the middle. Per germline, CDR1 SGHVS and CDR2 FQNEAQ. CDR3 in amino acids: CASRGPSSYEQYF. The CDR3 DNA reads as TGTGCCAGCAGAGGTCCGTCTTCCTACGAGCAGTACTTC.

CDR3 coding DNA: TGCGCCAGCAGCTTGGTTCGAGGGGGCGAGGTGCAAGAGACCCAGTACTTC. Its protein product is CASSLVRGGEVQETQYF. The chain has TRBV5-1 and TRBJ2-5; the match to TRBD1 covers 7 bases. This CDR3 is 17 amino acids long. V trimming: 0 bases; J trimming: 2 bases; junction bases outside the gene matches: 10. Germline CDR1 reads SGHRS; CDR2 reads YFSETQ. Full variable domain (remainder filled in from reference TRBV5-1 and TRBJ2-5): KAGVTQTPRYLIKTRGQQVTLSCSPISGHRSVSWYQQTPGQGLQFLFEYFSETQRNKGNFPGRFSGRQFSNSRSEMNVSTLELGDSALYLCASSLVRGGEVQETQYFGPGTRLLVL.